Listed below are T cell receptor beta chains from one sample, sequenced in a study of cytomegalovirus exposure and HLA in healthy donors. Only in-frame clones appear in the TCRdb table, and some are missing; sequencing was by immunoSEQ multiplex PCR. The sample lists 100,000 to 150,000 clones, 60% to 85% seen once, with over 5% in the top ten. Sequencing was performed on PBMCs. These receptors all come from a middle-aged woman in good health and CMV-seronegative. Both conserved end residues are part of each CDR3. Fields, in order: D gene, J gene, V gene, clone size, CDR3 protein, CDR3 DNA. D genes are given only for firm matches. Rows may omit the clone size; those that give it use once, few, many or a size class.

>.|TRBJ2-2|TRBV7-3|.
CASSLIGSGYTGELFF
TGTGCCAGCAGCTTAATCGGGAGCGGCTACACCGGGGAGCTGTTTTTT
>.|TRBJ1-1|TRBV29-1|.
CSVEDGSGLGEAFF
TGCAGCGTTGAAGATGGGTCGGGTCTGGGTGAAGCTTTCTTT
>.|TRBJ2-3|TRBV6-6|.
CATNGGLSTDTQYF
TGTGCCACTAACGGGGGGCTCAGCACAGATACGCAGTATTTT
>.|TRBJ2-3|TRBV4-1|.
CASSHSFLRWDTQYF
TGCGCCAGCAGCCATAGCTTTCTGCGCTGGGATACGCAGTATTTT
>.|TRBJ1-1|TRBV29-1|.
CSVDKSGMNTEAFF
TGCAGCGTTGATAAATCGGGGATGAACACTGAAGCTTTCTTT
>.|TRBJ2-3|TRBV15|.
CATSSGIADTQYF
TGTGCCACCAGCAGCGGTATCGCCGATACGCAGTATTTT
>TRBD2|TRBJ2-7|TRBV7-9|.
CASSLLGTTPYEQYF
TGTGCCAGCAGCCTGCTCGGGACTACCCCCTACGAGCAGTACTTC
>TRBD1|TRBJ1-1|TRBV9|.
CASSVAGGTGYSEAFF
TGTGCCAGCAGCGTAGCTGGGGGGACAGGGTACTCTGAAGCTTTCTTT
>TRBD2|TRBJ2-3|TRBV27|once
CASSPQREIADTQYF
TGTGCCAGCAGTCCCCAGCGGGAGATCGCAGATACGCAGTATTTT
>TRBD2|TRBJ2-2|TRBV4-3|once
CASSQASGTNTGELFF
TGCGCCAGCAGCCAGGCGAGCGGGACGAACACCGGGGAGCTGTTTTTT
>.|TRBJ2-7|TRBV27|once
CASSPPSTYEQYF
TGTGCCAGCAGTCCGCCATCCACCTACGAGCAGTACTTC
>.|TRBJ1-1|TRBV7-2|.
CASSFSKPPNTEAFF
TGTGCCAGCAGCTTCTCAAAGCCCCCGAACACTGAAGCTTTCTTT
>.|TRBJ1-2|TRBV18|.
CASSTGIANYGYTF
TGTGCCAGCTCTACAGGGATAGCTAACTATGGCTACACCTTC
>TRBD1|TRBJ1-2|TRBV19|few
CASSIVGTGSYGYTF
TGTGCCAGTAGTATAGTAGGGACAGGCTCCTATGGCTACACCTTC
>TRBD2|TRBJ2-1|TRBV7-6|once
CASSFASGYNEQFF
TGTGCCAGCAGCTTTGCTAGCGGCTACAATGAGCAGTTCTTC